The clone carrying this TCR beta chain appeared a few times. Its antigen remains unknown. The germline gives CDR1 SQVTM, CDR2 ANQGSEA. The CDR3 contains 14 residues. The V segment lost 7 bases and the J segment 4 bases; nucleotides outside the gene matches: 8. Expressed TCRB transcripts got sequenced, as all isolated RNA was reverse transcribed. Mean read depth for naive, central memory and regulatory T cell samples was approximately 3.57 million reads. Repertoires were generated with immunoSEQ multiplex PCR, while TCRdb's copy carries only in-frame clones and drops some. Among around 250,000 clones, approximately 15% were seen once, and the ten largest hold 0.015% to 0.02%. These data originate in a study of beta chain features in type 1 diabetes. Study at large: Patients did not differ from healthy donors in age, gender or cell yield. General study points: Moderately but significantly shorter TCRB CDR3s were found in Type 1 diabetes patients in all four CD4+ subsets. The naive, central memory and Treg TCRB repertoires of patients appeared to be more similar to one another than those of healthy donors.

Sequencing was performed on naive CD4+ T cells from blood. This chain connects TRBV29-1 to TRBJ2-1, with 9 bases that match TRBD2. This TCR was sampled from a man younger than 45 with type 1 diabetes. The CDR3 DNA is TGCAGCGCTCCGGGAAGCGGGGGGTACAATGAGCAGTTCTTC. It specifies CSAPGSGGYNEQFF.